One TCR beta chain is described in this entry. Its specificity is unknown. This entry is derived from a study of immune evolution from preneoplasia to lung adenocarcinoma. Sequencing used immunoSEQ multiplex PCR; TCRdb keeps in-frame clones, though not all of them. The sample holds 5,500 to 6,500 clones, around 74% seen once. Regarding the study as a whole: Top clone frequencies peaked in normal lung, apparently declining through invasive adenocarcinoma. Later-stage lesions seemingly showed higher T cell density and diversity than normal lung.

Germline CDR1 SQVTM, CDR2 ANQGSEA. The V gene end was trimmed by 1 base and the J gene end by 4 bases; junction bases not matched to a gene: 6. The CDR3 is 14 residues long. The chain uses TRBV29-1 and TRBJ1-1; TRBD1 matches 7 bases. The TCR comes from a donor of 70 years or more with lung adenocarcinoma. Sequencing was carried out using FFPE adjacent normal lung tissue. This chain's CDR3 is CSVEATGFGTEAFF. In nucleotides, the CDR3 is TGCAGCGTTGAAGCGACAGGGTTCGGCACTGAAGCTTTCTTT.